The T cell receptor (beta chain) under discussion was sequenced for a study of blood T cell repertoires in COVID-19 (dated by TCRdb to the early 2020s). For context, the study as a whole: The collaborator samples originated in the United States, Italy and Spain and spanned the acute and convalescent phases of COVID-19. The material from the prospective study consisted of cDNA or gDNA derived from T cells, B-cell-depleted T cells, or PBMCs. The dataset comprised deeply sampled blood TCRbeta repertoires from subjects exposed to, actively infected with, or recovered from COVID-19. The repertoires were released in a freely available public database meant as a resource for research on the immune response to SARS-CoV-2. Samples were obtained from the ongoing ImmuneRACE study (first 160 participants) and from 1,254 subjects provided by 6 global collaborators. A de-identified subject ID, COVID-19 status, age in years and sex were almost always included in the sample metadata. Where available, HLA class I and class II types were obtained from metadata supplied by the sample provider rather than from assay-based typing.

General study outcomes and caveats: The quantity of clinical and demographic metadata differed by source and by participant and was supplied without curation.

TCRbeta CDR3 regions were amplified from genomic DNA by means of the immunoSEQ Assay, a bias-controlled multiplex PCR. The study's processing was this. The number of nucleated cells in each sample was estimated from the amplification of reference gene primers within the assay. To quantify the absolute abundance of each unique TCRbeta CDR3 rearrangement, sequence reads were collapsed and filtered. Productive Simpson clonality was computed per sample as the square root of Simpson's diversity index over productive rearrangements. The table comes from immuneACCESS by way of TCRdb, which keeps in-frame sequences with V and J called. Part of the clones is missing from these tables; in studies checked, under half for an unresolved V gene and the rest for unknown reasons. The D gene and trimming were derived from the DNA, and the V and J assignments and clone size from that table. The sample yields a few hundred thousand clones; 70% to 85% were counted once. About 15% of the sample lies in the top ten.

Participants in the prospective study were aged 18 to 89 years, lived in approximately 26 United States geographic areas, and enrolled through a virtual design. Cohort assignment in the prospective study relied on participant-reported clinical history from a screening survey and a study questionnaire. Recovered participants in ImmuneRACE Cohort 3 were defined as having two consecutive negative NP/OP PCR tests, clearance from a healthcare professional, or resolution of symptoms. Each participant in the prospective study had whole blood, serum and a nasopharyngeal or oropharyngeal swab collected by mobile phlebotomists. Over an approximately two-month period, participants in the prospective study had the option of providing additional blood draws and questionnaires. Before DNA extraction, prospective study blood samples were shipped either frozen or at room temperature. To note about this clone: Its target antigen remains unknown. It has no much larger one-base neighbor in the sample; base qualities were not kept.

Trimming leaves V shorter by 5 bases and J shorter by 5 bases, with the junction holding 9 bases beyond the gene matches. CDR1 SEHNR and CDR2 FQNEAQ were looked up in the germline V gene (reference sequence). The CDR3 starts with the cysteine, ends with the phenylalanine, and has 14 residues. Of all the DNA, just the CDR3 is kept, 42 bases in frame from base 1. The chain is encoded by TRBV7-9 joined to TRBJ2-7, with TRBD1 matching 7 junction bases. This clonotype originated in a man aged 35 to 55 who had recovered from COVID-19. Sequencing was done on a sample of PBMCs or T cells enriched from blood (not recorded which). In nucleotide form, the sequence is TGTGCCAGCAGCCCTCAAACAGGGGAGAACGAGCAGTACTTC. Its translation is CASSPQTGENEQYF.